What follows describes a single TCR beta chain. The CDR3 covers 12 residues. Trimming removed 8 bases at V and 2 bases at J, with 10 bases between. The sample comes from a study of blood T cell repertoires in COVID-19. Study-level background: T cells, B-cell-depleted T cells, or PBMCs provided the cDNA or gDNA that served as material.

Authors' analysis steps: Estimation of nucleated cell counts was performed using reference gene primer amplification. Sequencing used immunoSEQ multiplex PCR; TCRdb keeps in-frame clones, though not all of them. The DNA gave D and trimming, while V, J and clone size come from that table. This repertoire shows tens of thousands of clones, approximately 85% found once; its top ten account for roughly 5.6%. The TCR comes from an elderly man with acute or convalescent COVID-19. Sequencing used peripheral blood. This chain connects TRBV12-3 or TRBV12-4 to TRBJ2-7; possibly TRBD2 for D (6 bases). CDR3 loop: CASARGTYEQYF. In nucleotides, the CDR3 is TGTGCCAGCGCGCGGGGCACCTACGAGCAGTACTTC.